Presented here are 2 T cell receptor beta chains from one specimen sequenced in a study of blood T cell repertoires in COVID-19. Data came from immunoSEQ multiplex PCR; TCRdb stores just in-frame clones and leaves some out. The sample includes some 170,000 clones, about 75% of them seen just once. The material sequenced was peripheral blood. These receptors originate from an older woman with acute or convalescent COVID-19.

CDR3 in DNA: TGCGCCAGCAGCCCGACAGGCGACGCGAACACCGGGGAGCTGTTTTTT. Translation: CASSPTGDANTGELFF. The chain joins TRBV5-1 to TRBJ2-2, with D possibly being TRBD1 (6 bases). The CDR3 is 16 residues long. Trimming left V 4 bases short and J 0 bases short, with 13 bases between. The germline CDR1 and CDR2 sequences are SGHRS and YFSETQ.

V is TRBV11-3 and J is TRBJ2-2; TRBD1 is a possible D gene (6 bases). This CDR3 is 12 amino acids long. Germline V lookup: CDR1 SGHNT, CDR2 YENEEA. V was shortened by 5 bases and J by 7 bases, with 8 bases between the two germline ends. The CDR3 spells CASSQGLGELFF. CDR3 in DNA: TGTGCCAGCAGCCAGGGGCTCGGGGAGCTGTTTTTT.